This T cell receptor (beta chain) was found in a study of early T cells in non-severe SARS-CoV-2 infection. Looking at the study overall: Unsorted whole blood bulk RNA was sequenced, with unpaired chains. General observations from the study: Anti-spike CD8 specificities were favored by VDJdb matching, whose results missed private and CD4 specificities.

Molecules of cDNA were individually given unique molecular identifiers that were attached to them. One entry per CDR3 protein, called by TCRdb with MiXCR from the 5' RACE reads. Here the sample spans around 68,000 distinct CDR3 sequences, around 6.5% being singletons. The CDR3 sequence is 14 residues long. CDR1 and CDR2 from the germline V gene are LNHNV and YYDKDF (reference sequence). Trimming left V 2 bases short and J 8 bases short, with 13 bases between. This clonotype was detected many times. Its antigen remains unidentified. The rearrangement joins TRBV15 to TRBJ2-1; D is perhaps TRBD1 or TRBD2 (5 bases each). The sample in question was whole blood, obtained at baseline. This receptor was identified in an adult who was a healthcare worker with PCR-confirmed SARS-CoV-2 infection or an uninfected control (not recorded which). In nucleotides, the CDR3 is TGTGCCACCAGCAGATGGGAGAGGGGTCATGAGCAGTTCTTC. Residues: CATSRWERGHEQFF.